This TCR beta chain was sequenced in a study of blood T cell repertoires in COVID-19. The Seattle site enrolled patients during active infection and followed them longitudinally. Sequencing used immunoSEQ multiplex PCR; TCRdb keeps in-frame clones, though not all of them. The table includes 450,000 or so clones, around nine tenths detected once. Trimming removed 5 bases from V and 5 bases from J, with 12 bases in between. Germline CDR1 and CDR2: MNHEY and SVGAGI. CDR3 length equals 13 residues. Input material: peripheral blood. The chain carries TRBV6-5 and TRBJ1-2, with D perhaps matching TRBD1 (5 bases). The receptor was isolated from a young man with COVID-19, enrolled during active disease. This CDR3 is CASSPDSDYGYTF. CDR3 bases: TGTGCCAGCAGTCCCGACAGTGATTATGGCTACACCTTC.